Shown below are 13 T cell receptor beta chains from a single sample sequenced in a study of regulatory T cells in long-lasting Graves disease. For TCR beta, libraries came from iRepertoire HTBI primers and Arm-PCR of CDR3 regions. MiXCR, applied by TCRdb to the multiplex PCR reads, yields one record per CDR3 protein. The sample yields 500,000 or so distinct CDR3 sequences, roughly 15% seen once. Time point: newly diagnosed GD, antithyroid drugs for less than 3 months. The authors made the TCR library using RNA they extracted from PBMCs. These data also formed part of another study, on T cells in Graves' hyperthyroidism and ophthalmopathy.

Sequences were derived from peripheral blood mononuclear cells (PBMCs), sampled at new diagnosis, from a patient treated with antithyroid drugs. The receptors come from a woman aged 50 to 65 with Graves disease.

This CDR3 is CAAWGPNTEAFF. CDR3 DNA: TGTGCCGCTTGGGGGCCCAACACTGAAGCTTTCTTT. The rearrangement uses TRBV6-1 and TRBJ1-1; tentative D call: TRBD1 (6 bases). V was cut by 11 bases and J by 2 bases, with 12 bases left in between. The CDR3 runs 12 residues. Germline V gene lookup returns CDR1 MNHNS and CDR2 SASEGT.

The chain has TRBV5-1 and TRBJ1-2, with unresolved D. Trimming removed 0 bases from V and 6 bases from J, with 9 bases in between. Germline CDR1 reads SGHRS; CDR2 reads YFSETQ. There are 13 residues in the CDR3. Here the CDR3 reads CASSLGAADGYTF. Here the CDR3 DNA reads TGCGCCAGCAGCTTGGGAGCAGCAGATGGCTACACCTTC.

This clonotype was counted ten times or more. DNA for the CDR3: TGCGCCAGCAGCCAATTCGACAGGGGTGGGACTGAAGCTTTCTTT. Translation: CASSQFDRGGTEAFF. V gene TRBV4-1 combines with J gene TRBJ1-1; TRBD1 aligns across 8 bases. This CDR3 is built from 15 residues. The J segment lost 5 bases and the V segment lost 2 bases, leaving 7 bases of the junction unmatched. In germline, CDR1 is MGHRA, CDR2 YSYEKL.

The chain couples TRBV7-6 to TRBJ1-1; D unresolved. Germline loops: CDR1 SGHVS, CDR2 FNYEAQ. CDR3 length equals 13 residues. With 5 bases removed from V and 4 bases from J, the gap between germline ends came to 11 bases. CDR3 bases: TGTGCCAGCAGCCCAGCCACGGGCACTGAAGCTTTCTTT. It translates to CASSPATGTEAFF. Full variable domain (rest looked up from reference TRBV7-6 and TRBJ1-1): GAGVSQSPRYKVTKRGQDVALRCDPISGHVSLYWYRQALGQGPEFLTYFNYEAQQDKSGLPNDRFSAERPEGSISTLTIQRTEQRDSAMYRCASSPATGTEAFFGQGTRLTVV.

This clonotype was found many times. This sequence joins TRBV5-1 and TRBJ2-3; the D gene is possibly TRBD1 (6 bases). CDR1 SGHRS and CDR2 YFSETQ come from the germline V gene. The CDR3 length is 16 residues. V was pared by 0 bases and J by 0 bases, with 11 bases between. CDR3 nucleotides: TGCGCCAGCAGCTTGGAAGGGGACACTAGCACAGATACGCAGTATTTT. Translation gives CASSLEGDTSTDTQYF.

This clonotype occurred many times. The genes are TRBV12-3 or TRBV12-4 and TRBJ2-1; 14 nucleotides agree with TRBD2. J was trimmed by 4 bases and V by 8 bases; bases with no gene match: 13. The CDR3 is 18 amino acids. The CDR3 is CASLPGLAGVGRYNEQFF. CDR3 DNA sequence: TGTGCCAGCCTACCGGGACTAGCGGGAGTAGGGCGGTACAATGAGCAGTTCTTC.

This clonotype turned up a few times. The chain is built from TRBV2 and TRBJ1-6; D perhaps matches TRBD1 (5 bases). This CDR3 is 15 amino acids long. Trimming took off 4 bases at V and 9 bases at J, with 16 bases between the two ends. CDR1 is SNHLY and CDR2 is FYNNEI in the germline V gene. The CDR3 region has the DNA TGTGCCAGCAGTGTTGGGGCCGCCGGGGTTTCACCCCTCCACTTT. Its translation is CASSVGAAGVSPLHF.

This clonotype was seen many times. J is TRBJ2-7 and V is TRBV11-2; D is ambiguous. CDR3 length equals 12 residues. Trimming cost V 8 bases and J 3 bases, with 11 bases left between them. CDR1 and CDR2 from the germline V gene are SGHAT and FQNNGV. CDR3 sequence (DNA): TGTGCCAGCGGCAGGACCTACTACGAGCAGTACTTC. Amino acid sequence: CASGRTYYEQYF.

In its sample, this clonotype was seen a few times. The chain has TRBV2 and TRBJ2-2; D may correspond to TRBD1 or TRBD2 (5 bases each). Between the trimmed V and J ends, which lost 6 bases and 7 bases, there was a span of 15 bases. Germline V gene lookup returns CDR1 SNHLY and CDR2 FYNNEI. The CDR3 loop spans 14 amino acids. The CDR3 nucleotides are TGTGCCAGCAGCACTAGTAGTGGGGGCGGGGAGCTGTTTTTT. Protein product: CASSTSSGGGELFF.

The chain couples TRBV4-1 to TRBJ2-4; D perhaps matches TRBD1 (7 bases). The CDR3 loop spans 17 amino acids. The V gene lost 0 bases and the J gene lost 0 bases, with 12 bases spanning the gap. Germline loops: CDR1 MGHRA, CDR2 YSYEKL. CDR3 amino acids: CASSQDGGGKAKNIQYF. CDR3 DNA: TGCGCCAGCAGCCAAGATGGAGGGGGCAAAGCCAAAAACATTCAGTACTTC.

In this sample, this clonotype turned up many times. CDR3 amino acids: CSVATAQETQYF. As DNA, the CDR3 is TGCAGCGTCGCCACCGCCCAAGAGACCCAGTACTTC. This sequence joins TRBV29-1 and TRBJ2-5; D unresolved. The V end lost 6 bases, the J end lost 1 base, and 9 bases lay between the germline ends. The CDR3 has 12 amino acids. Germline-derived CDR1 and CDR2 are SQVTM and ANQGSEA. The whole variable domain, remainder taken from reference TRBV29-1 and TRBJ2-5, is SAVISQKPSRDICQRGTSLTIQCQVDSQVTMMFWYRQQPGQSLTLIATANQGSEATYESGFVIDKFPISRPNLTFSTLTVSNMSPEDSSIYLCSVATAQETQYFGPGTRLLVL.

This clonotype was seen repeatedly, ten times or more. The V and J genes are TRBV20-1 and TRBJ2-7; 7 nucleotides agree with TRBD2. Germline V CDR1 and CDR2: DFQATT, SNEGSKA (reference sequence). The ends lost 8 bases at V and 7 bases at J; junction bases unmatched: 14. CDR3 length: 13 amino acids. CDR3 protein: CSLAPGGAHEQYF. The CDR3, as DNA: TGCAGTCTCGCCCCGGGGGGAGCGCATGAGCAGTACTTC.

This sequence joins TRBV2 and TRBJ2-7; TRBD1 agrees at 10 bases. Trimming cost V 6 bases and J 10 bases; bases outside gene matches: 15. CDR1 and CDR2 (germline): SNHLY, FYNNEI. The CDR3 totals 15 residues. In nucleotides, the CDR3 is TGTGCCAGCAGCCAAGACCGGGACAGGGGTCGTTGTCAGTACTTC. It specifies CASSQDRDRGRCQYF.